This TCR beta chain was found in a study of identical twins. The CDR3 extends over 16 amino acids. V lost 0 bases and J 5 bases, leaving 14 bases between the germline ends. Germline V CDR1 and CDR2: LNHNV, YYDKDF (reference sequence). Healthy Caucasian donors formed the entire cohort. Findings and caveats of the study: Models underestimated out-of-frame TCR alpha sharing in monozygotic twins. Carriage of fewer insertions was seen in abundant cord blood beta clonotypes, whereas memory repertoires showed none.

This clonotype was observed a handful of times. What it binds is unknown. TCRdb analysed the 5' RACE reads with MiXCR anew, one entry per CDR3 protein. The sample records roughly 480,000 distinct CDR3 sequences, around 24% being singletons. These data also formed part of another study, on T cells expressing NK-cell markers. From that study: Among four donors, these clonotypes also ranked first in the CD3+CD56-NKG2C+ fraction.

The clonotype originates from a woman in her late teens or twenties in good health. V usage is TRBV15 and J usage is TRBJ1-5, with D perhaps matching TRBD1 (6 bases). Sequencing was carried out using CD4+ T cells sorted from blood. The CDR3 here is CATSRDLKTGYQPQHF. The CDR3 DNA follows: TGTGCCACCAGCAGAGATCTTAAAACAGGGTATCAGCCCCAGCATTTT. The entire variable domain, with the rest obtained from reference TRBV15 and TRBJ1-5, is as follows: DAMVIQNPRYQVTQFGKPVTLSCSQTLNHNVMYWYQQKSSQAPKLLFHYYDKDFNNEADTPDNFQSRRPNTSFCFLDIRSPGLGDTAMYLCATSRDLKTGYQPQHFGDGTRLSIL.